Below, one T cell receptor beta chain is given with its context. The antigen is unknown. The CDR3 length is 15 residues. The V and J ends lost 6 bases and 6 bases respectively, with 19 bases between them. From germline, CDR1 is MNHEY and CDR2 SVGEGT. These data belong to a study of identical twins. Broader study findings: Modeled out-of-frame TCR alpha sharing in monozygotic twins fell below observed levels. Twin-shared out-of-frame alpha sequences showed excess low generation probability. Conclusions were drawn cross-sectionally by statistical analysis, without following the same donors.

TCRdb fed the 5' RACE reads into MiXCR, producing one record per CDR3 protein. The sample has 250,000 or so distinct CDR3 sequences, roughly 8.7% seen once; the top ten hold less than 4%. This same sample was also taken into another study, of yellow fever vaccine responses in identical twins. This second study notes: In identical twins, vaccine T cell responses appeared partly shared and partly individual.

The chain uses TRBV6-2 or TRBV6-3 and TRBJ2-3; either TRBD1 or TRBD2 may supply D (5 bases each). Sequencing input: CD8+ T cells sorted from blood. The clonotype comes from a woman under 30 in good health. In nucleotides, the CDR3 is TGTGCCAGCAGCCCCGGGACCACGTCGTCGGATACGCAGTATTTT. Protein sequence: CASSPGTTSSDTQYF.